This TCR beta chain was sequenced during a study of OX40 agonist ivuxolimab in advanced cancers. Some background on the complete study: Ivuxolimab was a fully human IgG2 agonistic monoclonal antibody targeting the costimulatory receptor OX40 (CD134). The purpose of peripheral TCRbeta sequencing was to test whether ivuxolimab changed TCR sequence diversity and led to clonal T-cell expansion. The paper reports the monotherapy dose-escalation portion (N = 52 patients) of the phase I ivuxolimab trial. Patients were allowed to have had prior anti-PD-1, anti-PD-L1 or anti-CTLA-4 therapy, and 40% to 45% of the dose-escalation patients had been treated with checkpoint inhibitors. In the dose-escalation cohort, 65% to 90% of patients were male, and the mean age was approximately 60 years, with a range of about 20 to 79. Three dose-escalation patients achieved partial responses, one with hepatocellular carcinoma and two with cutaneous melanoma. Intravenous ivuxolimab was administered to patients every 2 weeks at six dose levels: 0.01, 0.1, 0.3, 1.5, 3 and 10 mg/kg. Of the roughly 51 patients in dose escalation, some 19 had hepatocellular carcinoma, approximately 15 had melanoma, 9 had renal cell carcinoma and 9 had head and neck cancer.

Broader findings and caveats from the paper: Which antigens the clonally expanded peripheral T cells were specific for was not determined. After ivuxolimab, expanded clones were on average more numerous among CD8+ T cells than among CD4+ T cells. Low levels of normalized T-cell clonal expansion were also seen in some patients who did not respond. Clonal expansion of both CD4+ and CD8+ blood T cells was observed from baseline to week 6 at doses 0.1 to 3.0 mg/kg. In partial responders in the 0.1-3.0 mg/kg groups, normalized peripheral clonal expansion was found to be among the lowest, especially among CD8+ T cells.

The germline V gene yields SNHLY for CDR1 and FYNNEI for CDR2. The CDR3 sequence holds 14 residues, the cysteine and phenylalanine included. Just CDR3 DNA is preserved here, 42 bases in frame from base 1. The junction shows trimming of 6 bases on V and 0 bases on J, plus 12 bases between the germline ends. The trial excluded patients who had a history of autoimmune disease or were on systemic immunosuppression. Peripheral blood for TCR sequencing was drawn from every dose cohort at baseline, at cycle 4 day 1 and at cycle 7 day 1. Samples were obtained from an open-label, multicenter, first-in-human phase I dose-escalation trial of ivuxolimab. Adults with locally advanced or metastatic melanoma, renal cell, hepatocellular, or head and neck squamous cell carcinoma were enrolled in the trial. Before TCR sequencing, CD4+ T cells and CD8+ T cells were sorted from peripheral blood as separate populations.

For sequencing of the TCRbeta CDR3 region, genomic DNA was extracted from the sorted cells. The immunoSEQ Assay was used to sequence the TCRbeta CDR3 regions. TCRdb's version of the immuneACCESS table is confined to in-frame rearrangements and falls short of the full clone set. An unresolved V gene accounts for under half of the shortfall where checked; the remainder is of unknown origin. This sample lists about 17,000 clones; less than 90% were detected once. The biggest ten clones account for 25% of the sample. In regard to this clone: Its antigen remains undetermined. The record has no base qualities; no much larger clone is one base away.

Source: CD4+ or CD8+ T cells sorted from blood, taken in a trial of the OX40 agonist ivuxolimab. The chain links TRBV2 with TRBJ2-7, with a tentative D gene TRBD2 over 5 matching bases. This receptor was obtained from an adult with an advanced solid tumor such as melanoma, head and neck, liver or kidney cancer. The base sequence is TGTGCCAGCAGCGGCGAACTAGTCTCCTACGAGCAGTACTTC. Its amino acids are CASSGELVSYEQYF.